Shown below are 11 T cell receptor beta chains from a single sample sequenced in a study of regulatory T cells in long-lasting Graves disease. The time point denotes: newly diagnosed GD, antithyroid drugs for less than 3 months. Following extraction of RNA from PBMCs, that RNA was used to make the TCR library. Sequencing libraries for TCR beta were prepared with iRepertoire HTBI primers and Arm-PCR of CDR3 regions. Using its own MiXCR run on the multiplex PCR reads, TCRdb lists one record per CDR3 protein. The sample yields 500,000 or so distinct CDR3 sequences, around 15% seen once. The same sample was also studied in work on T cells in Graves' hyperthyroidism and ophthalmopathy.

Sequences were derived from peripheral blood mononuclear cells (PBMCs), sampled at new diagnosis, from a patient treated with antithyroid drugs. The receptors shown here come from a woman aged 40-60 years with Graves disease.

This chain connects TRBV29-1 to TRBJ1-1, with TRBD1 identical over 7 bases. J was trimmed by 5 bases and V by 6 bases; bases with no gene match: 3. This CDR3 has 11 residues. Germline V gene sequence: CDR1 SQVTM, CDR2 ANQGSEA. CDR3 amino acids: CSVSQGTEAFF. The CDR3 DNA follows: TGCAGCGTATCACAGGGGACTGAAGCTTTCTTT.

This clonotype was detected many times. V usage is TRBV12-3 or TRBV12-4 and J usage is TRBJ1-2, with TRBD1 identical over 7 bases. Trimming cost V 6 bases and J 8 bases; bases outside gene matches: 6. CDR3 length: 12 residues. The CDR3 DNA follows: TGTGCCAGCAGCACGACAGGGTACGGCTACACCTTC. Its protein product is CASSTTGYGYTF.

In this sample, this clonotype turned up many times. The CDR3 coding sequence is TGCAGTGCTGCCCGCGGGGGGACCACTAATGAGCAGTTCTTC. Its protein product is CSAARGGTTNEQFF. J is TRBJ2-1 and V is TRBV20-1; 8 bases fit TRBD2. The CDR3 totals 14 residues. The germline V gene encodes CDR1 DFQATT and CDR2 SNEGSKA (reference sequence). The trim removed 5 bases at V and 7 bases at J, leaving 10 bases unmatched.

The chain is built from TRBV7-9 and TRBJ2-2, with TRBD2 identical over 14 bases. The CDR3 totals 16 residues. Germline loops: CDR1 SEHNR, CDR2 FQNEAQ (reference sequence). V gave up 5 bases and J gave up 6 bases; unmatched junction bases: 5. CDR3 sequence reads: CASSLGTSGRSGELFF. The DNA for the CDR3 is TGTGCCAGCAGCCTCGGGACTAGCGGGAGATCCGGGGAGCTGTTTTTT. Variable domain in full (rest from reference TRBV7-9 and TRBJ2-2): DTGVSQNPRHKITKRGQNVTFRCDPISEHNRLYWYRQTLGQGPEFLTYFQNEAQLEKSRLLSDRFSAERPKGSFSTLEIQRTEQGDSAMYLCASSLGTSGRSGELFFGEGSRLTVL.

A few counts support this clonotype. The CDR3 spells CASSLGGADTDTQYF. As DNA, the CDR3 is TGCGCCAGCAGCCTTGGGGGCGCAGACACAGATACGCAGTATTTT. V gene TRBV5-1 combines with J gene TRBJ2-3; tentatively, D is TRBD1 (6 bases). Germline V gives CDR1 SGHRS, CDR2 YFSETQ. The ends were cut back, 4 bases at V and 2 bases at J, with 14 bases in the middle. There are 15 residues in the CDR3. The variable domain in full, with the rest retrieved from reference TRBV5-1 and TRBJ2-3, is KAGVTQTPRYLIKTRGQQVTLSCSPISGHRSVSWYQQTPGQGLQFLFEYFSETQRNKGNFPGRFSGRQFSNSRSEMNVSTLELGDSALYLCASSLGGADTDTQYFGPGTRLTVL.

This clonotype was counted many times. The genes are TRBV12-3 or TRBV12-4 and TRBJ2-3; a possible D gene is TRBD2 (7 bases). The CDR3 sequence is 14 residues long. V was clipped by 3 bases and J by 4 bases, with 11 bases between them. CDR3 loop: CASSFGGGADTQYF. The CDR3 coding sequence is TGTGCCAGCAGTTTTGGGGGGGGCGCAGATACGCAGTATTTT.

This clonotype was observed at least ten times. The gene calls are TRBV6-9 and TRBJ2-1, with D tentatively TRBD2 (6 bases). The CDR3 runs 16 residues. Trimming removed 3 bases at V and 6 bases at J, with 18 bases between. The germline gives CDR1 MNHGY, CDR2 SVAAGI. DNA of the CDR3: TGTGCCAGCAGTTACTCCGTGGAGGGCTCACGCAATGAGCAGTTCTTC. Translation: CASSYSVEGSRNEQFF.

This clonotype was observed a few times. This rearrangement joins TRBV25-1 to TRBJ1-1; no reliable D call. Trimming took off 1 base at V and 0 bases at J, with 6 bases between the two ends. Germline lookup yields CDR1 MGHDK and CDR2 SYGVNS. CDR3 length: 14 amino acids. For the CDR3, the DNA is TGTGCCAGCAGTGAATCCCGGTTGAACACTGAAGCTTTCTTT. Amino acid sequence: CASSESRLNTEAFF.

This clonotype appeared a few times. The genes are TRBV24-1 and TRBJ2-1; D call uncertain. Trimming removed 4 bases from V and 5 bases from J, with 8 bases in between. Germline lookup yields CDR1 KGHDR and CDR2 SFDVKD. This CDR3 is built from 13 residues. CDR3 DNA sequence: TGTGCCACCAGTGAAACGCCGCACAATGAGCAGTTCTTC. It translates to CATSETPHNEQFF.

This clonotype was counted between two and nine times. The rearrangement joins TRBV9 to TRBJ2-1; 11 positions agree with TRBD2. This CDR3 is 14 amino acids long. Germline assignment: CDR1 SGDLS and CDR2 YYNGEE. V gave up 6 bases and J gave up 3 bases; unmatched junction bases: 2. The CDR3 region is CASTTSGGYNEQFF. CDR3 bases: TGTGCCAGCACAACTAGCGGGGGCTACAATGAGCAGTTCTTC.

Worth noting for this clonotype: A much larger clone lies one base from this, so it may be a read error. The V call is TRBV5-1, the J call TRBJ2-1; D gene uncertain. Trimming shortened V by 3 bases and J by 7 bases, and 14 bases separated the two germline ends. CDR3 length: 14 amino acids. CDR1 is SGHRS and CDR2 is YFSETQ in the germline V gene. This CDR3 is CASSSLLATNEQFF. DNA for the CDR3: TGCGCCAGCAGCTCGCTGTTGGCGACGAATGAGCAGTTCTTC.